Below, 3 T cell receptor beta chains from the same sample are listed, as sequenced in a study of a mutant IDH1 vaccine in newly diagnosed glioma. These TCRs' antigens remain unknown. TCRdb keeps only in-frame clones here, not all; method: immunoSEQ multiplex PCR. The repertoire includes roughly 86,000 clones, roughly 77% of them detected once, and approximately 5% sits in the top ten. The time point was: week 47, end of study. Vaccine doses each comprised 300 ug of mutant IDH1 20-mer peptide, with topical imiquimod. This specimen consisted of PBMCs, obtained from a glioma patient whose treatment included an IDH1 peptide vaccine. The receptor set was obtained from a middle-aged man with glioma.

V is TRBV4-3 and J is TRBJ2-2; D not resolved. CDR1 is LGHNA, CDR2 YSLEER, per germline. The CDR3 runs to 14 residues. Trimming took off 2 bases at V and 5 bases at J, with 9 bases between the two ends. CDR3 nucleotides: TGCGCCAGCAGCCAACTAGGCCAGACCGGGGAGCTGTTTTTT. It translates to CASSQLGQTGELFF.

The V and J genes are TRBV30 and TRBJ2-7, with TRBD1 identical over 10 bases. The junction had 5 bases not matched to a gene; V was cut back by 0 bases and J by 3 bases. CDR3 length equals 15 residues. Germline-derived CDR1 and CDR2 are GTSNPN and SVGIG (reference sequence). The CDR3 nucleotides read TGTGCCTGGAGTGTAGGGACAGGGGCTAACTACGAGCAGTACTTC. Amino acid sequence: CAWSVGTGANYEQYF. Complete variable domain (other parts from reference TRBV30 and TRBJ2-7): SQTIHQWPATLVQPVGSPLSLECTVEGTSNPNLYWYRQAAGRGLQLLFYSVGIGQISSEVPQNLSASRPQDRQFILSSKKLLLSDSGFYLCAWSVGTGANYEQYFGPGTRLTVT.

The chain combines TRBV10-3 with TRBJ1-5; perhaps TRBD1 as D (5 bases). This CDR3 has 14 amino acids. V lost 6 bases, J lost 5 bases, and 14 bases lay in between. Germline assignment: CDR1 ENHRY and CDR2 SYGVKD. This CDR3 is CAIRGEGNDQPQHF. DNA of the CDR3: TGTGCCATCAGAGGCGAGGGGAACGATCAGCCCCAGCATTTT.